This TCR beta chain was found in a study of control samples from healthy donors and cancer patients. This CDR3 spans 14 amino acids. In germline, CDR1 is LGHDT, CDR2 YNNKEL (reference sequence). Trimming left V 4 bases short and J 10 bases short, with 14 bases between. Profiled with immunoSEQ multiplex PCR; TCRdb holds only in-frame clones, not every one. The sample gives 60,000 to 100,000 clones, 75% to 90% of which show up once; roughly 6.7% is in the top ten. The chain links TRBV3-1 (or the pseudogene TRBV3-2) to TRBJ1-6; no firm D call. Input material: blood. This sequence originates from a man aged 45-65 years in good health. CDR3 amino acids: CASSLYPGGSPLHF. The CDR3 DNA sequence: TGTGCCAGCAGCCTATATCCAGGAGGGTCACCCCTCCACTTT.